This T cell receptor beta chain was obtained from a study of T-cell reconstitution after alpha-beta-depleted transplantation in children. Trimming left V 3 bases short and J 1 base short, with 10 bases between. The CDR3 runs 13 residues. Per the germline V gene, CDR1 is DFQATT and CDR2 is SNEGSKA (reference sequence). This clonotype was found a few times. Unique molecular identifiers were incorporated into the prepared TCRbeta library. TCRdb re-called the PCR reads with MiXCR, one entry per CDR3 protein. The sample lists approximately 520,000 distinct CDR3 sequences, approximately 32% occurring once. The sample was PBMCs from the stem cell graft donor, taken from the stem cell graft. The sequence came from a human donor who donated a stem cell graft to a child with aplastic anemia. The rearrangement links TRBV20-1 to TRBJ2-7; the D gene is possibly TRBD1 (7 bases). The CDR3 spells CSARTGRSYEQYF. In nucleotides, the CDR3 is TGCAGTGCTAGGACAGGGAGGTCCTACGAGCAGTACTTC.